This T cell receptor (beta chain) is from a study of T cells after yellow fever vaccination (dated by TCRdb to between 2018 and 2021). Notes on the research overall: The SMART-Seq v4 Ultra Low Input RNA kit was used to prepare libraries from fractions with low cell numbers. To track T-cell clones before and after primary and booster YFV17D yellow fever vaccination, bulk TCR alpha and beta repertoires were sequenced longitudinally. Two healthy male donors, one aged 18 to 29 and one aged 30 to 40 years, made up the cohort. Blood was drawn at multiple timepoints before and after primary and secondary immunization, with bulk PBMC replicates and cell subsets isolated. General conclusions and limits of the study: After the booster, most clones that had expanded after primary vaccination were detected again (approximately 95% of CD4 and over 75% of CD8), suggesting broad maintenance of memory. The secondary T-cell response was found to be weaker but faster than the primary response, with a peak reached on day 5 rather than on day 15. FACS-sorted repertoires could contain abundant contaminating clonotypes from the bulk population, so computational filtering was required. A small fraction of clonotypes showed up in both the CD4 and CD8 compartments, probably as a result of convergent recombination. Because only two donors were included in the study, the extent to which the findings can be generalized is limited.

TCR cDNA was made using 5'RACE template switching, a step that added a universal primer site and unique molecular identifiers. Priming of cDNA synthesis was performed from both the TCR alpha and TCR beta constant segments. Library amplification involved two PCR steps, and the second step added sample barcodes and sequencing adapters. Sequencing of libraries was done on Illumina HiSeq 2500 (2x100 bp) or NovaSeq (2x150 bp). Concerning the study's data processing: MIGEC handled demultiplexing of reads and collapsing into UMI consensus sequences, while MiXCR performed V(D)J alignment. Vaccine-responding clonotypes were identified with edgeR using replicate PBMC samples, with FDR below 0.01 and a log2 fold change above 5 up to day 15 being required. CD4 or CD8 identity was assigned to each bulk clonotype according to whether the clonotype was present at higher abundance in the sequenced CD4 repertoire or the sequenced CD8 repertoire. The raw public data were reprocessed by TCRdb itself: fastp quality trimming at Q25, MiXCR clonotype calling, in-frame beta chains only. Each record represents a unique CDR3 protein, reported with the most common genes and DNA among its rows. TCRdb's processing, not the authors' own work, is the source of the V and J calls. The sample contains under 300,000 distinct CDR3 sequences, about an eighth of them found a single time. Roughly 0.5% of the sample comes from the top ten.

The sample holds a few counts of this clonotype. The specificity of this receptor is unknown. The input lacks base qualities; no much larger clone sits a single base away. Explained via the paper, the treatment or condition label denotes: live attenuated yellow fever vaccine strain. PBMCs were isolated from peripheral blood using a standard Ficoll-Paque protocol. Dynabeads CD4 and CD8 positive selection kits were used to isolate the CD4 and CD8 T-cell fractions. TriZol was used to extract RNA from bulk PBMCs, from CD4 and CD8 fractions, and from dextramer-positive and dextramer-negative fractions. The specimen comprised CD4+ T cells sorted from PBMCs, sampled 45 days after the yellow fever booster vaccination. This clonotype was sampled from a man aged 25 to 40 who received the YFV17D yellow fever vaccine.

The CDR3 protein is CASSRTEVYNEQFF. The nucleotide sequence reads TGTGCCAGCAGCCGGACGGAGGTCTACAATGAGCAGTTCTTC. The V and J segments used are TRBV7-9 and TRBJ2-1, with TRBD2 perhaps the D gene, on 5 matching bases. For CDR1 and CDR2, the germline V gene (reference sequence) lists SEHNR and FQNEAQ. The CDR3 runs 14 amino acids, cysteine and phenylalanine included. Left in the record is the CDR3 DNA by itself, 42 bases read in frame from the first base. V lost 5 bases and J lost 3 bases; the stretch between them is 11 bases long.